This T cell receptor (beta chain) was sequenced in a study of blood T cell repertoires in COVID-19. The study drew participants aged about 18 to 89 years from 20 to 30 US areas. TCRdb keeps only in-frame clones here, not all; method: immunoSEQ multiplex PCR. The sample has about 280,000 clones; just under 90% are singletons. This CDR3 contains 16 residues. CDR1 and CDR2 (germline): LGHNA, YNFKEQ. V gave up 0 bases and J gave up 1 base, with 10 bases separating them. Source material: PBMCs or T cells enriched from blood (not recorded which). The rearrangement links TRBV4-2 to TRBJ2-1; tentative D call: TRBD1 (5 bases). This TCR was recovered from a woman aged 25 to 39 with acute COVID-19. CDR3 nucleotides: TGTGCCAGCAGCCAAGAAGGGGCAACATCCTACAATGAGCAGTTCTTC. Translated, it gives CASSQEGATSYNEQFF.